The clone carrying this TCR beta chain was detected ten times or more. Its antigen is as yet unknown. Alongside a J-beta primer mix, a sample-barcoded 5' primer served in a second PCR lasting about 6 to 11 cycles. Unique molecular identifiers of 12 random nucleotides labeled each cDNA. Via MiXCR, TCRdb re-called the 5' RACE reads, giving one row per CDR3 protein. The data hold about 640,000 distinct CDR3 sequences, with approximately 30% observed a single time. The source of the sample is a study of blood T cells in healthy people across ages. Overall study: Template switching captured about one barcoded beta molecule per two T cells. Study-level points and caveats: Long-lived donors carried more naive CD4+ cells and greater diversity than aged donors.

Germline CDR1 SGHRS, CDR2 YFSETQ. V lost 0 bases and J lost 7, with 8 bases in between. The CDR3 runs 14 residues. Healthy individuals of Caucasian origin from Russia, aged roughly 6 to 100, served as donors. This chain connects TRBV5-1 to TRBJ1-6; TRBD1 might be the D (5 bases). Source material: blood. The receptor's source is a woman of 80 years or more in good health. The CDR3 DNA reads TGCGCCAGCAGCTTGGTAGGGGAAAATTCACCCCTCCACTTT. It yields the protein CASSLVGENSPLHF.